Shown below are 20 T cell receptor beta chains from a single sample sequenced in a study of blood T cells in healthy people across ages. The second PCR ran about 6 to 12 cycles with a sample-barcoded 5' primer and J-beta primers. TCRdb independently ran MiXCR on the 5' RACE reads; one entry per CDR3 protein. The sample carries some 1,000,000 distinct CDR3 sequences, approximately 26% recorded once. The same sample was also studied in work on T cells of mothers and their children.

The sequenced sample was blood. Receptors were obtained from a girl aged 2 to 10 in good health.

The chain uses TRBV6-5 and TRBJ1-3; TRBD1 agrees at 11 bases. CDR1 MNHEY and CDR2 SVGAGI come from the germline V gene. The V gene end was trimmed by 4 bases and the J gene end by 6 bases; junction bases not matched to a gene: 17. The CDR3 spans 19 residues. CDR3 in amino acids: CASSSRDRGSGLDQNTIYF. CDR3 coding DNA: TGTGCCAGCAGTTCCAGGGACAGGGGGTCCGGGTTAGATCAAAACACCATATATTTT.

This clonotype was observed a few times. The V and J genes are TRBV29-1 and TRBJ1-5; 8 positions agree with TRBD1. Per germline, CDR1 SQVTM and CDR2 ANQGSEA. The ends lost 5 bases at V and 1 base at J; junction bases unmatched: 4. This CDR3 spans 14 amino acids. The CDR3 loop is CSVWTGKSNQPQHF. The CDR3 DNA reads TGCAGCGTTTGGACAGGGAAAAGCAATCAGCCCCAGCATTTT.

This clonotype was found a few times. This chain uses TRBV5-5 with TRBJ2-3; the match to TRBD2 covers 9 bases. Germline CDR1 is SGHKS and CDR2 is YYEKEE (reference sequence). Germline trimming cut 1 base from V and 5 bases from J; bases unmatched to any gene: 5. The CDR3 has 15 residues. The CDR3, as DNA: TGTGCCAGCAGCTTGCTTGCGGGGGGGGAAGATACGCAGTATTTT. Encoded protein: CASSLLAGGEDTQYF.

This chain joins TRBV13 and TRBJ1-1; unclear D gene. CDR3 length: 14 residues. The germline CDR1 and CDR2 sequences are PRHDT and FYEKMQ (reference sequence). Trimming took off 5 bases at V and 5 bases at J, with 15 bases between the two ends. CDR3 sequence: CASSLPSQRTEAFF. In nucleotides, the CDR3 is TGTGCCAGCAGCCTCCCCAGTCAGAGGACTGAAGCTTTCTTT. The entire variable domain, with the rest obtained from reference TRBV13 and TRBJ1-1, is as follows: AAGVIQSPRHLIKEKRETATLKCYPIPRHDTVYWYQQGPGQDPQFLISFYEKMQSDKGSIPDRFSAQQFSDYHSELNMSSLELGDSALYFCASSLPSQRTEAFFGQGTRLTVV.

This clonotype turned up a few times. This chain links TRBV7-9 with TRBJ2-2; 8 nucleotides line up with TRBD2. Trimming cost V 11 bases and J 2 bases; bases outside gene matches: 10. The germline gives CDR1 SEHNR, CDR2 FQNEAQ (reference sequence). This CDR3 has 15 amino acids. CDR3 residues: CAGFKVAGNTGELFF. The CDR3 DNA follows: TGTGCCGGGTTTAAGGTAGCGGGAAACACCGGGGAGCTGTTTTTT.

This clonotype was recorded a few times. The chain uses TRBV29-1 and TRBJ2-5; 9 bases line up with TRBD2. The J call is in doubt because the DNA end fits TRBJ2-7 better. The length of the CDR3 is 14 residues. Looked up from germline, CDR1 is SQVTM and CDR2 is ANQGSEA. This CDR3 is CSVVREGPSYEQYF. CDR3 coding DNA: TGCAGCGTGGTGCGGGAGGGGCCGAGCTACGAGCAGTACTTC.

With respect to this clonotype: This CDR3 is missing its conserved last phenylalanine or tryptophan, likely due to a read error. This sequence joins TRBV15 and TRBJ1-1; possibly TRBD1 for D (6 bases). Germline V gene sequence: CDR1 LNHNV, CDR2 YYDKDF (reference sequence). This CDR3 spans 18 amino acids. Trimming shortened V by 2 bases and J by 3 bases, and 22 bases separated the two germline ends. CDR3 DNA: TGTGCCACCAGCAGACCTCCCGTTAGCCCCAGGGGTTACACTGAAGCTTTCTCT. This gives the protein CATSRPPVSPRGYTEAFS.

There are a few counts of this clonotype. This sequence joins TRBV24-1 and TRBJ2-6; D might be TRBD1 (6 bases). V dropped 5 bases and J dropped 10 bases, with 17 bases sitting between them. Per germline, CDR1 KGHDR and CDR2 SFDVKD. This CDR3 has 15 amino acids. The CDR3 protein is CATSGFEQGANVLTF. For the CDR3, the DNA is TGTGCCACCAGTGGATTTGAACAGGGTGCGAACGTCCTGACTTTC.

The CDR3 region is CATSDLMGDQPQHF. The CDR3, as DNA: TGTGCCACCAGTGATTTGATGGGGGATCAGCCCCAGCATTTT. The chain carries TRBV24-1 and TRBJ1-5; D perhaps matches TRBD1 (5 bases). This CDR3 comprises 14 residues. V was cut by 0 bases and J by 5 bases, with 7 bases left in between. Per the germline V gene, CDR1 is KGHDR and CDR2 is SFDVKD.

The chain couples TRBV6-2 or TRBV6-3 to TRBJ2-1; D gene ambiguous. V lost 0 bases, J lost 5 bases, and 14 bases lay in between. Germline V gene lookup returns CDR1 MNHEY and CDR2 SVGEGT. The CDR3 length is 16 residues. CDR3 nucleotides: TGTGCCAGCAGTTACTCCCGTCCCAATCGCCACAATGAGCAGTTCTTC. Its protein is CASSYSRPNRHNEQFF.

A single count supports this clonotype. This chain uses TRBV2 with TRBJ2-3, with D possibly being TRBD2 (7 bases). The CDR3 is made up of 13 amino acids. CDR1 is SNHLY and CDR2 is FYNNEI in the germline V gene. V was trimmed by 3 bases and J by 6 bases, leaving 10 bases between them. CDR3: CASSDGGLDTQYF. The CDR3, as DNA: TGTGCCAGCAGTGACGGGGGGCTGGATACGCAGTATTTT.

The sample holds a few counts of this clonotype. The V and J genes are TRBV24-1 and TRBJ2-4; 7 bases agree with TRBD2. This CDR3 comprises 14 residues. With 10 bases clipped from V and 2 bases from J, the junction kept 7 bases outside the gene matches. Germline V gene lookup returns CDR1 KGHDR and CDR2 SFDVKD. CDR3 sequence reads: CATSTGGTKNIQYF. The DNA for the CDR3 is TGTGCCACAAGCACCGGGGGGACCAAAAACATTCAGTACTTC.

This chain connects TRBV5-5 to TRBJ2-3; 9 nucleotides line up with TRBD2. The CDR3 consists of 19 residues. After removal of 0 bases from V and 2 bases from J, the junction contained 13 bases not matched to a gene. Germline CDR1 reads SGHKS; CDR2 reads YYEKEE (reference sequence). CDR3 residues: CASSLGDRRGGISTDTQYF. In nucleotides, the CDR3 is TGTGCCAGCAGCTTGGGGGATCGGCGGGGGGGCATATCCACAGATACGCAGTATTTT.

The J gene is TRBJ2-5, the V gene TRBV11-3, with D possibly matching TRBD2 (5 bases). The CDR3 is made up of 15 amino acids. Trimming left V 1 base short and J 4 bases short, with 13 bases between. Germline values: CDR1 SGHNT, CDR2 YENEEA. The CDR3 DNA reads as TGTGCCAGCAGCTTAGTTCGCAGCGGCGGAGAGACCCAGTACTTC. Its translation is CASSLVRSGGETQYF.

This clonotype has at least ten counts. This chain connects TRBV2 to TRBJ2-7; perhaps D is TRBD1 or TRBD2 (5 bases each). The V end lost 8 bases, the J end lost 3 bases, and 17 bases lay between the germline ends. Germline V lookup: CDR1 SNHLY, CDR2 FYNNEI. This CDR3 region has 14 residues. CDR3 bases: TGTGCCAGCTCATTCCGGGACGCAGGCTACGAGCAGTACTTC. It translates to CASSFRDAGYEQYF.

The chain combines TRBV11-2 with TRBJ2-7; TRBD2 matches 7 bases. Unmatched junction bases numbered 13, after V lost 2 bases and J lost 6 bases. The germline V gene has CDR1 SGHAT and CDR2 FQNNGV. The CDR3 sequence is 16 residues long. CDR3 loop: CASSLRLAADGGEQYF. In DNA form, the CDR3 reads TGTGCCAGCAGCTTAAGACTAGCAGCCGATGGGGGCGAGCAGTACTTC.

V is TRBV15 and J is TRBJ1-6, with TRBD1 as a possible D gene (6 bases). V gave up 1 base and J gave up 7 bases, with 23 bases separating them. This CDR3 has 19 amino acids. The germline V gene encodes CDR1 LNHNV and CDR2 YYDKDF (reference sequence). The CDR3 spells CATSRGIYNEGTKNSPLHF. The CDR3 DNA sequence: TGTGCCACCAGCAGAGGGATTTACAATGAAGGGACAAAGAATTCACCCCTCCACTTT.

This clonotype was found a few times. The CDR3 coding sequence is TGTGCCACCAGTCCCAGCGGGACTTGGGAGCTGTTTTTT. Translated, it gives CATSPSGTWELFF. V gene TRBV24-1 combines with J gene TRBJ2-2; 7 nucleotides match TRBD2. With 6 bases clipped from V and 9 bases from J, the junction kept 6 bases outside the gene matches. CDR3 length: 13 amino acids. Germline CDR1 reads KGHDR; CDR2 reads SFDVKD.

The rearrangement uses TRBV12-3 or TRBV12-4 and TRBJ1-2; no firm D call. The germline V and J ends were trimmed by 8 bases and 4 bases, with 8 bases remaining between them. The CDR3 loop spans 11 amino acids. DNA for the CDR3: TGTGCCAGCGGTGGTGGCTATGGCTACACCTTC. Amino acids: CASGGGYGYTF.

The table lists this clonotype with a few counts. V gene TRBV7-2 combines with J gene TRBJ2-2; TRBD2 agrees at 9 bases. The germline V gene encodes CDR1 SGHTA and CDR2 FQGNSA. The ends lost 4 bases at V and 5 bases at J; junction bases unmatched: 8. The CDR3 extends over 16 amino acids. The CDR3 sequence is CASSSSGTSPTGELFF. In nucleotides, the CDR3 is TGTGCCAGCAGCTCTTCCGGGACTAGCCCTACCGGGGAGCTGTTTTTT.